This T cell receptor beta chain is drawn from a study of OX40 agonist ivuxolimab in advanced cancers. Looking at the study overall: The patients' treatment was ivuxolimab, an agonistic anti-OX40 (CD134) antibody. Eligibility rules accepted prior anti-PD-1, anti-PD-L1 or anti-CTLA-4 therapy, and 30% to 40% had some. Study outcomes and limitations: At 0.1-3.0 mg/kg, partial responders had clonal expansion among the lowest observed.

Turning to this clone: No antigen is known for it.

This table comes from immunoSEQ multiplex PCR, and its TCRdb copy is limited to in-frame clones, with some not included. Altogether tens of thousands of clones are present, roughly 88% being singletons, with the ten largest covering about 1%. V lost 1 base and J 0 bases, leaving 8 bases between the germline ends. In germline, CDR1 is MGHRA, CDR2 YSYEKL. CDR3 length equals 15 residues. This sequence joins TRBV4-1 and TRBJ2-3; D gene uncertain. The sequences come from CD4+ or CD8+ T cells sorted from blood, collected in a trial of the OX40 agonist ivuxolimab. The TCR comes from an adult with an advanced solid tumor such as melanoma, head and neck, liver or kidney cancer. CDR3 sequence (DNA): TGCGCCAGCAGCCAAGTCATAACTAGCACAGATACGCAGTATTTT. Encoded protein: CASSQVITSTDTQYF.